The 4 T cell receptor beta chains reported below all come from one sample, sequenced in a study of T cells in Graves' hyperthyroidism and ophthalmopathy. Amplification targeted TCR beta CDR3 regions from RNA transcripts. The HTBI primer set was used in a first-round RT-PCR of the TCR CDR3. One entry per CDR3 protein, called by TCRdb with MiXCR from the multiplex PCR reads. The repertoire consists of 200,000 to 250,000 distinct CDR3 sequences, with around 15% occurring once and the leading ten covering 25% to 30%. Sequenced input: blood. The receptors come from a woman under 30 with Graves' ophthalmopathy.

This clonotype has a count of ten or more. The chain is built from TRBV28 and TRBJ2-2; either TRBD1 or TRBD2 may supply D (5 bases each). This CDR3 has 15 residues. Trimming left V 7 bases short and J 8 bases short, with 20 bases between. Germline V CDR1 and CDR2: MDHEN, SYDVKM. CDR3 residues: CASNERSGTPGELFF. Here the CDR3 DNA reads TGTGCCAGCAACGAGCGCTCAGGGACCCCTGGGGAGCTGTTTTTT.

There are many counts of this clonotype. This chain joins TRBV7-8 and TRBJ2-2; 7 bases line up with TRBD1. V lost 5 bases to trimming and J lost 3 bases; unmatched junction nucleotides: 9. Germline CDR1 is SGHVS and CDR2 is FQNEAQ. The CDR3 covers 16 residues. Written as DNA, the CDR3 is TGTGCCAGCAGCCCTAGACAGGGAATTGACACCGGGGAGCTGTTTTTT. Translated: CASSPRQGIDTGELFF. Filled out from reference TRBV7-8 and TRBJ2-2, the complete variable domain reads GAGVSQSPRYKVAKRGQDVALRCDPISGHVSLFWYQQALGQGPEFLTYFQNEAQLDKSGLPSDRFFAERPEGSVSTLKIQRTQQEDSAVYLCASSPRQGIDTGELFFGEGSRLTVL.

The chain has TRBV28 and TRBJ2-7; maybe TRBD2 (6 bases). CDR1 is MDHEN, CDR2 SYDVKM, per germline. The CDR3 is 19 amino acids. Between the trimmed V and J ends, which lost 3 bases and 2 bases, there was a span of 26 bases. The CDR3: CASSFPIRGSYPSPYEQYF. The CDR3 DNA is TGTGCCAGCAGTTTTCCTATTCGGGGGAGCTACCCGTCCCCCTACGAGCAGTACTTC.

This clonotype was recorded at least ten times. The chain carries TRBV28 and TRBJ1-2; D perhaps matches TRBD1 (5 bases). The V and J ends lost 2 bases and 7 bases respectively, with 20 bases between them. Germline CDR1 reads MDHEN; CDR2 reads SYDVKM. There are 16 residues in the CDR3. This CDR3 reads CASSLTVAGPRSGYTF. CDR3 sequence (DNA): TGTGCCAGCAGTTTAACCGTGGCAGGGCCGAGGAGTGGCTACACCTTC.